The 19 T cell receptor beta chains in this list originate from one sample, sequenced in a study of breast tumors, draining lymph nodes, adjacent tissues. TCRdb re-called the multiplex PCR reads with MiXCR, one entry per CDR3 protein. The sample records about 200,000 distinct CDR3 sequences, around 29% being singletons. Axillary draining lymph nodes of breast cancer patients supplied the node samples. Sequences were obtained from axillary lymph node tissue. All receptors come from a female donor with breast cancer. Some clones in this sample may be carry-over from other donors' samples.

To note about this clonotype: The CDR3 does not end in the conserved phenylalanine or tryptophan, so this is likely a read error. This sequence joins TRBV24-1 and TRBJ1-5; no definite D call. The ends were cut back, 4 bases at V and 11 bases at J, with 14 bases in the middle. The CDR3 covers 13 residues. The germline V gene encodes CDR1 KGHDR and CDR2 SFDVKD. In nucleotides, the CDR3 is TGTGCCACCAGTGACGGCACATATTCCGCCCAGCATTCC. Its protein is CATSDGTYSAQHS.

This clonotype was seen ten or more times. The genes are TRBV30 and TRBJ2-7; 15 nucleotides line up with TRBD2. Trimming took 3 bases from V and 3 from J; bases not matched to a gene: 18. Germline lookup yields CDR1 GTSNPN and CDR2 SVGIG (reference sequence). The CDR3 has 20 amino acids. The CDR3 loop reads CAWRNLRPGLAGGAGYEQYF. The CDR3 DNA follows: TGTGCCTGGAGAAACCTACGGCCGGGACTAGCGGGGGGAGCGGGCTACGAGCAGTACTTC.

The chain employs TRBV18 and TRBJ2-3; possible D gene TRBD1, 6 bases. V was shortened by 8 bases and J by 2 bases, with 8 bases between the two germline ends. This CDR3 contains 12 residues. Germline CDR1 and CDR2: KGHSH and LQKENI. In DNA form, the CDR3 reads TGTGCCAGCCCAGGGGACACAGATACGCAGTATTTT. Translation gives CASPGDTDTQYF.

This clonotype was counted at least ten times. This clone may be a read error of a much larger clone one base away. As the CDR3 is not closed by the conserved phenylalanine or tryptophan, this likely results from a read error. The V and J genes are TRBV7-2 and TRBJ2-5; a weak D match, TRBD1 (6 bases). Germline CDR1 SGHTA, CDR2 FQGNSA. CDR3 length: 14 amino acids. Trimming cost V 5 bases and J 1 base, with 11 bases left between them. The chain's CDR3 is CASSIQGGQETQYL. As DNA, the CDR3 is TGTGCCAGCAGCATACAGGGTGGCCAAGAGACCCAGTACCTC.

The chain couples TRBV12-3 or TRBV12-4 to TRBJ1-2; no firm D call. Trimming pared 5 bases from V and 3 bases from J, leaving 7 bases between. The CDR3 length is 12 residues. Here the CDR3 DNA reads TGTGCCAGCAGTCCTTGGGACTATGGCTACACCTTC. Its protein is CASSPWDYGYTF.

This clonotype has a handful of counts. This clone may be a read error of a much larger clone one base away. The rearrangement uses TRBV14 and TRBJ2-7; no clear D gene. Germline V CDR1 and CDR2: SGHDN, FVKESK. The CDR3 length is 14 residues. The CDR3 DNA reads as TGTGCCAGCAGCTCCCCCCGCGCGGCCTACGAGCAGTCCTTC. Protein: CASSSPRAAYEQSF.

This clonotype was detected many times. This chain joins TRBV29-1 and TRBJ2-3; D gene uncertain. This CDR3 has 13 residues. Germline CDR1 and CDR2: SQVTM and ANQGSEA. The V gene lost 3 bases and the J gene lost 0 bases, with 7 bases spanning the gap. CDR3 sequence reads: CSVDPTSTDTQYF. CDR3 sequence (DNA): TGCAGCGTTGACCCTACTAGCACAGATACGCAGTATTTT.

This clonotype appeared a few times. The junction departs from germline at one end; a sequencing error may be responsible. The chain joins TRBV6-5 to TRBJ2-2; tentatively, D is TRBD2 (5 bases). The length of the CDR3 is 13 residues. Germline loops: CDR1 MNHEY, CDR2 SVGAGI. DNA of the CDR3: TGTGCCAGCAGTTATGAGCTTTTCCGGGGAGCTGTTTTT. Its translation: CASSYELFRGAVF.

About this clonotype: The missing conserved phenylalanine or tryptophan at the end of this CDR3 makes a read error likely. It is unclear where the CDR3 begins or ends on the DNA, so no DNA is shown, and the CDR3 is as TCRdb lists it. The chain recombines TRBV10-3 with TRBJ2-2. With termini counted, the CDR3 has 8 amino acids. Germline CDR1 and CDR2: ENHRY and SYGVKD. The CDR3 sequence is CAISYRQG.

This rearrangement joins TRBV14 to TRBJ1-6; 8 nucleotides agree with TRBD1. CDR1 is SGHDN, CDR2 FVKESK, per germline. The V segment lost 0 bases and the J segment 10 bases; nucleotides outside the gene matches: 11. This CDR3 is 17 amino acids long. This CDR3 reads CASSQDREDREVSPLHF. The CDR3 DNA reads as TGTGCCAGCAGCCAAGATCGGGAGGACAGGGAGGTCTCACCCCTCCACTTT.

Ten or more counts support this clonotype. V and J are TRBV20-1 and TRBJ2-2; D call uncertain. Germline CDR1 is DFQATT and CDR2 is SNEGSKA (reference sequence). This CDR3 is 14 amino acids long. The germline V and J ends were trimmed by 8 bases and 0 bases, with 13 bases remaining between them. The CDR3 sequence is CSTSRVANTGELFF. The DNA for the CDR3 is TGCAGTACCAGTAGGGTAGCGAACACCGGGGAGCTGTTTTTT.

Ten or more counts support this clonotype. The chain carries TRBV19 and TRBJ1-5, with D tentatively TRBD1 (5 bases). The CDR3 consists of 12 residues. V was cut by 9 bases and J by 1 base, with 7 bases left in between. Looked up from germline, CDR1 is LNHDA and CDR2 is SQIVND (reference sequence). The CDR3 DNA is TGTGCCAGCCGGGACAGCAATCAGCCCCAGCATTTT. Amino acid sequence: CASRDSNQPQHF.

There are many counts of this clonotype. The rearrangement links TRBV7-9 to TRBJ2-7; D possibly corresponds to TRBD1 (5 bases). The CDR3 consists of 14 residues. CDR1 and CDR2 from the germline V gene are SEHNR and FQNEAQ (reference sequence). V was trimmed by 1 base and J by 6 bases, leaving 13 bases between them. CDR3 sequence reads: CASSLEGSAGEQYF. CDR3 DNA sequence: TGTGCCAGCAGCTTAGAGGGGTCCGCCGGCGAGCAGTACTTC.

The table lists this clonotype with many counts. This chain connects TRBV5-1 to TRBJ1-6; 8 nucleotides match TRBD1. Per germline, CDR1 SGHRS and CDR2 YFSETQ. The CDR3 runs 16 residues. J was trimmed by 8 bases and V by 4 bases; bases with no gene match: 11. In DNA, the CDR3 is TGCGCCAGCAGCCTATCATCGGACAGGGAGTATTCACCCCTCCACTTT. It translates to CASSLSSDREYSPLHF.

Many counts were recorded for this clonotype. The rearrangement joins TRBV15 to TRBJ2-6; no reliable D call. V was shortened by 2 bases and J by 0 bases, with 8 bases between the two germline ends. Germline-derived CDR1 and CDR2 are LNHNV and YYDKDF (reference sequence). The CDR3 consists of 16 residues. CDR3 bases: TGTGCCACCAGCAGACGCAGCCGCTCTGGGGCCAACGTCCTGACTTTC. Amino acids: CATSRRSRSGANVLTF.

The chain has TRBV20-1 and TRBJ1-1; D gene ambiguous. CDR1 is DFQATT, CDR2 SNEGSKA, per germline (reference sequence). CDR3 length equals 14 residues. V lost 4 bases, J lost 0 bases, and 12 bases lay in between. CDR3 region: CSANGRTMNTEAFF. In nucleotides, the CDR3 is TGCAGTGCTAATGGGCGGACCATGAACACTGAAGCTTTCTTT.

The chain recombines TRBV6-2 or TRBV6-3 with TRBJ2-2; D is possibly TRBD1 or TRBD2 (5 bases each). The CDR3 runs 15 residues. Trimming left V 6 bases short and J 4 bases short, with 15 bases between. Per germline, CDR1 MNHEY and CDR2 SVGEGT. CDR3 coding DNA: TGTGCCAGCAGGCGCCCGACTGGGGGCACCGGGGAGCTGTTTTTT. Amino acid sequence: CASRRPTGGTGELFF.

A single count supports this clonotype. With a much larger clone just one base away, this may be a read error. This chain uses TRBV30 with TRBJ2-1, with D unclear. CDR3 length: 12 amino acids. The germline CDR1 and CDR2 sequences are GTSNPN and SVGIG (reference sequence). DNA of the CDR3: TGTGCCGGGCCCAGACTGAACAATGAGCGGTTCTTC. It yields the protein CAGPRLNNERFF.

This clonotype has at least ten counts. A junction boundary mismatches the germline segment, possibly from a read error. This sequence joins TRBV10-3 and TRBJ2-5, with D hard to call. CDR1 is ENHRY, CDR2 SYGVKD, per germline. The CDR3 consists of 12 residues. The chain's CDR3 is CAISESNAPSSF. Here the CDR3 DNA reads TGTGCCATCAGTGAGTCTAACGCCCCGTCCAGCTTC.